Listed below are T cell receptor beta chains from one sample, sequenced in a study of identical twins. TCRdb passed the 5' RACE reads through MiXCR, listing each CDR3 protein once. The sample includes around 340,000 distinct CDR3 sequences, about 12% of them seen just once. These data were likewise used in another study, on yellow fever vaccine responses in identical twins.

The sample was CD8+ T cells sorted from blood. All receptors come from a woman aged 18-29 years in good health. CDR3s include the opening cysteine and the closing phenylalanine or tryptophan. Each record gives: V gene, CDR3 length, clone size, D gene, J gene, CDR3 DNA, CDR3 protein. The D gene is left open where the match is weak. Some rows have no size entry. The others give once, few or many, or a class for an expanded clone.

V: TRBV2
length: 13
size: NA
D: TRBD1
J: TRBJ1-2
DNA: TGTGCCAGCAGTGAAACAGGGGCCTATGGCTACACCTTC
CDR3: CASSETGAYGYTF

V: TRBV7-9
length: 14
size: few
D: NA
J: TRBJ2-1
DNA: TGTGCCAGCAGCTTCCCGGGACCTTCGGATGAGCAGTTCTTC
CDR3: CASSFPGPSDEQFF

V: TRBV12-3/TRBV12-4
length: 15
size: many
D: NA
J: TRBJ2-7
DNA: TGTGCCAGCAGTTTACGAACGGACTATCTATACGAGCAGTACTTC
CDR3: CASSLRTDYLYEQYF

V: TRBV9
length: 15
size: NA
D: NA
J: TRBJ1-4
DNA: TGTGCCAGTACGCGGGACAACGGGATGAGGGAAAAACTGTTTTTT
CDR3: CASTRDNGMREKLFF

V: TRBV12-3/TRBV12-4
length: 14
size: few
D: NA
J: TRBJ2-3
DNA: TGTGCCAGCAGTTTAAAGGTGAAGACAGATACGCAGTATTTT
CDR3: CASSLKVKTDTQYF

V: TRBV9
length: 15
size: NA
D: NA
J: TRBJ2-1
DNA: TGTGCCAGCAGCATTAGCGGTACCTCCTACAATGAGCAGTTCTTC
CDR3: CASSISGTSYNEQFF

V: TRBV28
length: 16
size: NA
D: TRBD2
J: TRBJ2-3
DNA: TGTGCCAGCAGCCCGACTACCGGGACTAGTCGTGATACGCAGTATTTT
CDR3: CASSPTTGTSRDTQYF

V: TRBV4-1
length: 13
size: NA
D: NA
J: TRBJ2-2
DNA: TGCGCCAGCAGCCAAATGCTGGATGAAGAGCTGTTTTTT
CDR3: CASSQMLDEELFF

V: TRBV7-2
length: 12
size: many
D: NA
J: TRBJ2-7
DNA: TGTGCCAGCAGCTTTCAGGGGTACGAGCAGTACTTC
CDR3: CASSFQGYEQYF

V: TRBV6-5
length: 11
size: many
D: NA
J: TRBJ2-1
DNA: TGTGCCAGCGGACAGAACAATGAGCAGTTCTTC
CDR3: CASGQNNEQFF

V: TRBV12-3/TRBV12-4
length: 13
size: NA
D: TRBD1
J: TRBJ1-2
DNA: TGTGCCAGCAGCTTGCCAGGGGGTGATGGCTACACCTTC
CDR3: CASSLPGGDGYTF

V: TRBV24-1
length: 19
size: few
D: TRBD2
J: TRBJ2-1
DNA: TGTGCCACCGGAACCGGGACTAGCGGGGGGGAATCATCCTACAATGAGCAGTTCTTC
CDR3: CATGTGTSGGESSYNEQFF

V: TRBV6-1
length: 15
size: few
D: TRBD1
J: TRBJ2-3
DNA: TGTGCCAGCAGGGACGGACAGGGGGCAACAGATACGCAGTATTTT
CDR3: CASRDGQGATDTQYF

V: TRBV6-2/TRBV6-3
length: 14
size: few
D: NA
J: TRBJ2-5
DNA: TGTGCCAGCAGTTACGTGGAGGGGAAAGAGACCCAGTACTTC
CDR3: CASSYVEGKETQYF

V: TRBV11-2
length: 15
size: NA
D: NA
J: TRBJ2-1
DNA: TGTGCCAGCAGCCTACTCGCCGTACAATACAATGAGCAGTTCTTC
CDR3: CASSLLAVQYNEQFF

V: TRBV11-3
length: 15
size: few
D: NA
J: TRBJ2-1
DNA: TGTGCCAGCAGCTCAGCCCCCGGGCCCTACAATGAGCAGTTCTTC
CDR3: CASSSAPGPYNEQFF

V: TRBV29-1
length: 14
size: many
D: TRBD1
J: TRBJ2-1
DNA: TGCAGCGCGTCAGGGGGTGCAAGCGGCAATGAGCAGTTCTTC
CDR3: CSASGGASGNEQFF

V: TRBV29-1
length: 11
size: many
D: NA
J: TRBJ1-2
DNA: TGCAGCGTTGAGGGGAGGGATGGCTACACCTTC
CDR3: CSVEGRDGYTF

V: TRBV6-1
length: 17
size: NA
D: TRBD2
J: TRBJ2-5
DNA: TGTGCCAGCAGTGAACTAGCGGGAGGCCATTTACAAGAGACCCAGTACTTC
CDR3: CASSELAGGHLQETQYF

V: TRBV28
length: 14
size: few
D: NA
J: TRBJ2-2
DNA: TGTGCCAGCAGTTTTCAAGGGTCCACCGGGGAGCTGTTTTTT
CDR3: CASSFQGSTGELFF

V: TRBV11-3
length: 13
size: NA
D: TRBD2
J: TRBJ2-1
DNA: TGTGCCAGCAGCCATGGGGGGGTGGATGAGCAGTTCTTC
CDR3: CASSHGGVDEQFF

V: TRBV5-1
length: 12
size: many
D: NA
J: TRBJ2-1
DNA: TGCGCCAGCAGCTTGGCCGGGACTGAGCAGTTCTTC
CDR3: CASSLAGTEQFF

V: TRBV4-2
length: 14
size: many
D: NA
J: TRBJ2-1
DNA: TGTGCCAGCAGCCAAGATACTAGCTTCAATGAGCAGTTCTTC
CDR3: CASSQDTSFNEQFF

V: TRBV12-3/TRBV12-4
length: 14
size: many
D: TRBD1
J: TRBJ1-2
DNA: TGTGCCAGCAGAGACCCTGGACAGGGTTATGGCTACACCTTC
CDR3: CASRDPGQGYGYTF

V: TRBV15
length: 14
size: few
D: NA
J: TRBJ2-1
DNA: TGTGCCACCAGCAGGGTGACACTTAGTAATGAGCAGTTCTTC
CDR3: CATSRVTLSNEQFF

V: TRBV6-1
length: 14
size: few
D: NA
J: TRBJ1-3
DNA: TGTGCCAGCAGTGACCTAGGATCTGGAAACACCATATATTTT
CDR3: CASSDLGSGNTIYF

V: TRBV20-1
length: 13
size: few
D: NA
J: TRBJ2-5
DNA: TGCAGTGCTACCAGGACAGCGGAAGAGACCCAGTACTTC
CDR3: CSATRTAEETQYF

V: TRBV5-5
length: 13
size: many
D: NA
J: TRBJ2-1
DNA: TGTGCCAGCAGCCCGCAGACGGGTTGGGAGCAGTTCTTC
CDR3: CASSPQTGWEQFF

V: TRBV24-1
length: 13
size: few
D: NA
J: TRBJ2-1
DNA: TGTGCCACCAGCCAGGGGATTTACAATGAGCAGTTCTTC
CDR3: CATSQGIYNEQFF

V: TRBV10-1
length: 15
size: NA
D: TRBD2
J: TRBJ2-3
DNA: TGCGCCAGCAGTGATTGGCGGGAGTTCACAGATACGCAGTATTTT
CDR3: CASSDWREFTDTQYF

V: TRBV7-6
length: 13
size: many
D: NA
J: TRBJ1-1
DNA: TGTGCCAGCAGCCAAGGGGTGGGCACTGAAGCTTTCTTT
CDR3: CASSQGVGTEAFF

V: TRBV10-2
length: 15
size: few
D: TRBD2
J: TRBJ2-1
DNA: TGCGCCAGCAGTCAGAGCGGGAGCCTCTTCAATGAGCAGTTCTTC
CDR3: CASSQSGSLFNEQFF

V: TRBV20-1
length: 15
size: few
D: NA
J: TRBJ2-2
DNA: TGCAGTGCTAGGGCCCGGGACGGCTACACCGGGGAGCTGTTTTTT
CDR3: CSARARDGYTGELFF

V: TRBV3-1
length: 17
size: few
D: TRBD2
J: TRBJ2-1
DNA: TGTGCCAGCAGCCAAGAACGGGGACTAGTTTATAACAATGAGCAGTTCTTC
CDR3: CASSQERGLVYNNEQFF

V: TRBV28
length: 13
size: many
D: NA
J: TRBJ1-2
DNA: TGTGCCAGCAGACCCGGGGGGAGCTATGGCTACACCTTC
CDR3: CASRPGGSYGYTF

V: TRBV5-6
length: 14
size: NA
D: NA
J: TRBJ2-7
DNA: TGTGCCAGCAGCTTGGTCCCGGAAACCTACGAGCAGTACTTC
CDR3: CASSLVPETYEQYF

V: TRBV20-1
length: 15
size: few
D: TRBD1
J: TRBJ2-1
DNA: TGCAGTGCTAGAGATGGCGAGGGACAGTTATATGAGCAGTTCTTC
CDR3: CSARDGEGQLYEQFF

V: TRBV12-2
length: 16
size: NA
D: NA
J: TRBJ2-1
DNA: TGTGCAAGTCGACCACGCCGAGCGGGAGGGAGCAATGAGCAGTTCTTC
CDR3: CASRPRRAGGSNEQFF

V: TRBV7-9
length: 16
size: NA
D: NA
J: TRBJ2-5
DNA: TGTGCCAGCAGCACCCCTACCCCATCCGGCGGAGAGACCCAGTACTTC
CDR3: CASSTPTPSGGETQYF

V: TRBV7-6
length: 16
size: many
D: TRBD2
J: TRBJ2-5
DNA: TGTGCCAGCAGCATTACCGGGACTAGCGGGGAAGAGACCCAGTACTTC
CDR3: CASSITGTSGEETQYF

V: TRBV6-2/TRBV6-3
length: 15
size: few
D: NA
J: TRBJ2-2
DNA: TGTGCCAGCAGTTACTCGGACCGGCAGACCGGGGAGCTGTTTTTT
CDR3: CASSYSDRQTGELFF

V: TRBV27
length: 19
size: NA
D: TRBD2
J: TRBJ2-1
DNA: TGTGCCAGCAGTTCCCGACGCGGGACTAGCGGGAGATTCTACAATGAGCAGTTCTTC
CDR3: CASSSRRGTSGRFYNEQFF

V: TRBV5-5
length: 14
size: few
D: NA
J: TRBJ2-7
DNA: TGTGCCAGCAGCTCGGGCGGGTCTTCTTACGAGCAGTACTTC
CDR3: CASSSGGSSYEQYF

V: TRBV7-9
length: 14
size: many
D: TRBD1
J: TRBJ2-7
DNA: TGTGCCAGCAGCAGACAGGGGAACTCCTACGAGCAGTACTTC
CDR3: CASSRQGNSYEQYF

V: TRBV9
length: 14
size: few
D: NA
J: TRBJ2-2
DNA: TGTGCCAGCACCAATACAGGGAACACCGGGGAGCTGTTTTTT
CDR3: CASTNTGNTGELFF

V: TRBV20-1
length: 12
size: NA
D: TRBD1
J: TRBJ2-5
DNA: TGCAGTGCTAGCACAGGGGAAGAGACCCAGTACTTC
CDR3: CSASTGEETQYF

V: TRBV4-2
length: 18
size: few
D: NA
J: TRBJ2-2
DNA: TGTGCCAGCAGCCAAGAAGGGGTTTGGACAGTAGCGACCGGGGAGCTGTTTTTT
CDR3: CASSQEGVWTVATGELFF

V: TRBV15
length: 14
size: few
D: NA
J: TRBJ2-3
DNA: TGTGCCACCAGCAGTCGTCAGGGAACAGATACGCAGTATTTT
CDR3: CATSSRQGTDTQYF

V: TRBV4-1
length: 14
size: many
D: NA
J: TRBJ2-5
DNA: TGCGCCAGCAGCCCACGGACAGTCCAAGAGACCCAGTACTTC
CDR3: CASSPRTVQETQYF

V: TRBV11-1
length: 18
size: few
D: NA
J: TRBJ2-1
DNA: TGTGCCAGCAGCCACGGGACATTAAACGCGGAGTCCTACAATGAGCAGTTCTTC
CDR3: CASSHGTLNAESYNEQFF

V: TRBV12-3/TRBV12-4
length: 19
size: few
D: TRBD2
J: TRBJ2-3
DNA: TGTGCCAGCAGTTTAGTCAGTGGGAGGACTAGCGGGACGGCAGATACGCAGTATTTT
CDR3: CASSLVSGRTSGTADTQYF

V: TRBV11-2
length: 11
size: many
D: NA
J: TRBJ1-1
DNA: TGTGCCAGCAGCTTGACAGGCGAAGCTTTCTTT
CDR3: CASSLTGEAFF

V: TRBV20-1
length: 15
size: NA
D: NA
J: TRBJ2-5
DNA: TGCAGTGCTAGAGACGTATGGGGACTCCAAGAGACCCAGTACTTC
CDR3: CSARDVWGLQETQYF

V: TRBV5-1
length: 15
size: NA
D: NA
J: TRBJ2-2
DNA: TGCGCCAGCAGCTCGACGGGACCCCCCACCGGGGAGCTGTTTTTT
CDR3: CASSSTGPPTGELFF

V: TRBV5-6
length: 16
size: NA
D: TRBD2
J: TRBJ2-3
DNA: TGTGCCAGCAGCTTGGCCGCAGCGGGGTATACAGATACGCAGTATTTT
CDR3: CASSLAAAGYTDTQYF